This T cell receptor beta chain derives from a study of low-dose radiotherapy and immunotherapy resistance in tumors. TRAV- and TRBV-specific primers primed first-strand cDNA, covering alpha and beta chains. Amplification, which lasted roughly 20 PCR cycles, used a constant-region primer and V-primer adapter to amplify TCRs. TCRdb itself ran the reads through MiXCR, one entry per CDR3 protein. The profile shows under 90,000 distinct CDR3 sequences, around 30% of them singletons. The CDR3 has 14 residues. Per germline, CDR1 SGHRS and CDR2 YFSETQ. Trimming took off 0 bases at V and 2 bases at J, with 7 bases between the two ends. Time point described: before trial treatment. There are many counts of this clonotype.

The TCR was taken from a female donor with ovarian cancer. Sample: PBMCs, taken before treatment. The chain links TRBV5-1 to TRBJ2-3; D is undetermined. CDR3 nucleotide sequence: TGCGCCAGCAGCTTGGCACAGAACACAGATACGCAGTATTTT. Its translation is CASSLAQNTDTQYF.